The 32 T cell receptor beta chains presented below share a single source sample, sequenced in a study of T cell responses to AZD1222 COVID-19 vaccine. The table came from immunoSEQ multiplex PCR; TCRdb's copy has only in-frame clones and leaves some out. This repertoire shows 100,000 to 150,000 clones, 90% found once; its top ten account for around 6.9%. The sequencing used peripheral blood, collected on day 0 of AZD1222 vaccination. Receptor source: an adult in good health.

V is TRBV7-9 and J is TRBJ2-7; D is unresolved. The length of the CDR3 is 13 residues. V was trimmed by 2 bases and J by 9 bases, leaving 14 bases between them. The germline CDR1 and CDR2 sequences are SEHNR and FQNEAQ (reference sequence). The CDR3 loop reads CASSLSRADWQYF. CDR3 DNA sequence: TGTGCCAGCAGCTTATCACGGGCCGATTGGCAGTACTTC.

This clone has a single count. This chain links TRBV30 with TRBJ2-5, with D perhaps assigned TRBD1 or TRBD2 (6 bases each). The germline V gene has CDR1 GTSNPN and CDR2 SVGIG (reference sequence). V dropped 5 bases and J dropped 7 bases, with 14 bases sitting between them. The CDR3 spans 12 residues. The CDR3 DNA reads TGTGCCTGGCGACTAGGACAGAGGACCCAGTACTTC. Protein: CAWRLGQRTQYF.

The rearrangement joins TRBV5-1 to TRBJ2-2; tentative D call: TRBD2 (6 bases). Germline lookup yields CDR1 SGHRS and CDR2 YFSETQ. CDR3 length: 13 residues. The V gene lost 6 bases and the J gene lost 6 bases, with 12 bases spanning the gap. The CDR3 is CASTGLFPGELFF. The DNA for the CDR3 is TGCGCCAGCACGGGACTGTTCCCCGGGGAGCTGTTTTTT. Full variable domain (rest looked up from reference TRBV5-1 and TRBJ2-2): KAGVTQTPRYLIKTRGQQVTLSCSPISGHRSVSWYQQTPGQGLQFLFEYFSETQRNKGNFPGRFSGRQFSNSRSEMNVSTLELGDSALYLCASTGLFPGELFFGEGSRLTVL.

This chain links TRBV7-2 with TRBJ1-5; D remains ambiguous. The CDR3 runs 12 residues. Trimming took off 3 bases at V and 3 bases at J, with 3 bases between the two ends. Germline V gene lookup returns CDR1 SGHTA and CDR2 FQGNSA. The CDR3 loop reads CASSFYNQPQHF. The CDR3 DNA sequence: TGTGCCAGCAGCTTCTACAATCAGCCCCAGCATTTT.

J is TRBJ2-7 and V is TRBV7-2; 9 nucleotides agree with TRBD2. Germline CDR1 is SGHTA and CDR2 is FQGNSA. The CDR3 contains 14 residues. The junction had 1 base not matched to a gene; V was cut back by 4 bases and J by 0 bases. This CDR3 is CASSWTSVSYEQYF. The CDR3 DNA reads as TGTGCCAGCAGCTGGACTAGCGTCTCCTACGAGCAGTACTTC. Using reference TRBV7-2 and TRBJ2-7 for the parts outside the CDR3, the full variable domain is GAGVSQSPSNKVTEKGKDVELRCDPISGHTALYWYRQSLGQGLEFLIYFQGNSAPDKSGLPSDRFSAERTGGSVSTLTIQRTQQEDSAVYLCASSWTSVSYEQYFGPGTRLTVT.

V usage is TRBV19 and J usage is TRBJ1-5, with D tentatively TRBD1 (5 bases). Germline assignment: CDR1 LNHDA and CDR2 SQIVND (reference sequence). V was clipped by 3 bases and J by 7 bases, with 13 bases between them. The CDR3 has 14 amino acids. CDR3 loop: CASSMGGFGQPQHF. The DNA for the CDR3 is TGTGCCAGTAGTATGGGGGGTTTCGGCCAGCCCCAGCATTTT.

The chain has TRBV11-2 and TRBJ2-7; possibly TRBD2 for D (5 bases). The CDR3 loop spans 13 amino acids. Germline-derived CDR1 and CDR2 are SGHAT and FQNNGV. The V end lost 0 bases, the J end lost 6 bases, and 9 bases lay between the germline ends. In nucleotides, the CDR3 is TGTGCCAGCAGCTTAGATCAGAGGGCCGAGCAGTACTTC. Its translation: CASSLDQRAEQYF.

V gene TRBV28 combines with J gene TRBJ1-4; 8 bases agree with TRBD1. J gave up 4 bases and V 5 bases, and 3 bases lay outside the gene matches. The length of the CDR3 is 14 residues. Germline-derived CDR1 and CDR2 are MDHEN and SYDVKM. The CDR3 DNA reads as TGTGCCAGCAGTGGGGACAGGCGTAATGAAAAACTGTTTTTT. This gives the protein CASSGDRRNEKLFF. The full variable domain, its missing parts supplied by reference TRBV28 and TRBJ1-4, is DVKVTQSSRYLVKRTGEKVFLECVQDMDHENMFWYRQDPGLGLRLIYFSYDVKMKEKGDIPEGYSVSREKKERFSLILESASTNQTSMYLCASSGDRRNEKLFFGSGTQLSVL.

The chain recombines TRBV5-1 with TRBJ2-5; TRBD1 matches 7 bases. The CDR3 contains 13 residues. CDR1 and CDR2 from the germline V gene are SGHRS and YFSETQ. V lost 6 bases and J lost 3; bases outside the gene matches: 5. Written as DNA, the CDR3 is TGCGCCAGCACCCAGGGGGTTGAAGAGACCCAGTACTTC. Amino acids: CASTQGVEETQYF. The whole variable domain, filled in from reference TRBV5-1 and TRBJ2-5, reads KAGVTQTPRYLIKTRGQQVTLSCSPISGHRSVSWYQQTPGQGLQFLFEYFSETQRNKGNFPGRFSGRQFSNSRSEMNVSTLELGDSALYLCASTQGVEETQYFGPGTRLLVL.

This rearrangement joins TRBV11-3 to TRBJ2-1, with 8 nucleotides matching TRBD2. Germline V gene data show CDR1 as SGHNT and CDR2 as YENEEA. This CDR3 has 15 residues. V shed 5 bases and J 2 bases; nucleotides not matched to a gene: 5. The CDR3 reads CASSQSGRPYNEQFF. The CDR3 nucleotides are TGTGCCAGCAGCCAGAGCGGGAGACCCTACAATGAGCAGTTCTTC.

The CDR3 spells CASSLNSDIYGYTF. In DNA form, the CDR3 reads TGTGCCAGCAGCTTAAATTCGGATATCTATGGCTACACCTTC. The chain has TRBV7-9 and TRBJ1-2; D unresolved. V was cut by 2 bases and J by 4 bases, with 11 bases left in between. This CDR3 is 14 amino acids long. Germline-derived CDR1 and CDR2 are SEHNR and FQNEAQ (reference sequence).

The chain links TRBV18 to TRBJ2-3; D perhaps matches TRBD1 (7 bases). This CDR3 is built from 15 residues. The germline V and J ends were trimmed by 1 base and 6 bases, with 14 bases remaining between them. Germline CDR1 reads KGHSH; CDR2 reads LQKENI. The CDR3: CASSPRGQGGDTQYF. The CDR3 nucleotides read TGTGCCAGCTCACCACGAGGGCAGGGGGGCGATACGCAGTATTTT.

This clone showed up just a few times. The sample holds other DNA sequences that translate to the same CDR3. For the CDR3, the DNA is TGTGCCAGTAGTATAGTGGCAGGGGGCAATCAGCCCCAGCATTTT. Its protein is CASSIVAGGNQPQHF. This chain connects TRBV19 to TRBJ1-5; perhaps TRBD1 as D (6 bases). The V end was cut by 1 base, the J end by 2 bases, with 9 bases between. The CDR3 covers 15 residues. CDR1 is LNHDA and CDR2 is SQIVND in the germline V gene (reference sequence).

This rearrangement joins TRBV7-8 to TRBJ1-1; D gene ambiguous. Germline CDR1 is SGHVS and CDR2 is FQNEAQ. This CDR3 region has 14 residues. Trimming took off 4 bases at V and 4 bases at J, with 13 bases between the two ends. In DNA, the CDR3 is TGTGCCAGCAGCTCCACCGGTAGGTCCACTGAAGCTTTCTTT. As protein: CASSSTGRSTEAFF.

CDR3 DNA sequence: TGTGCCAGCAGGGACAGGCGGCCCGCTGAAGCTTTCTTT. Protein sequence: CASRDRRPAEAFF. The chain couples TRBV6-5 to TRBJ1-1; TRBD1 aligns across 7 bases. The CDR3 runs to 13 residues. V dropped 6 bases and J dropped 6; count of bases not matched to a gene: 7. Germline-derived CDR1 and CDR2 are MNHEY and SVGAGI.

The chain is built from TRBV11-2 and TRBJ1-5; 10 positions match TRBD1. There are 15 residues in the CDR3. In germline, CDR1 is SGHAT, CDR2 FQNNGV. Losses at the gene ends were 5 bases for V and 7 bases for J; bases not matched to a gene: 8. CDR3 region: CASSQGQGKGQPQHF. In DNA form, the CDR3 reads TGTGCCAGCAGCCAGGGACAGGGGAAGGGACAGCCCCAGCATTTT.

The V and J genes are TRBV21-1 and TRBJ2-7; no DNA check was done on the table's D call, TRBD2. TRBV21-1 is labeled a pseudogene. There are 15 residues in the CDR3. CDR3 nucleotides: TGTGCCAGCAGCAAATGGGGACTGGACTCCTACGAGCAGTACTTC. Translated: CASSKWGLDSYEQYF.

V is TRBV9 and J is TRBJ1-2; D unresolved. Germline lookup yields CDR1 SGDLS and CDR2 YYNGEE. Trimming removed 3 bases at V and 6 bases at J, with 18 bases between. The CDR3 is 15 amino acids. The DNA for the CDR3 is TGTGCCAGCAGCGGACTACCATCGGGTGAAGATGGCTACACCTTC. It is translated as CASSGLPSGEDGYTF.

This chain connects TRBV24-1 to TRBJ2-7; D unclear. The length of the CDR3 is 13 residues. Germline-derived CDR1 and CDR2 are KGHDR and SFDVKD. Trimming removed 9 bases from V and 2 bases from J, with 13 bases in between. CDR3 loop: CATPVIPAYEQYF. DNA for the CDR3: TGTGCCACCCCCGTCATTCCAGCCTACGAGCAGTACTTC.

The rearrangement joins TRBV18 to TRBJ2-7, with a possible D match to TRBD2 (5 bases). Germline CDR1 KGHSH, CDR2 LQKENI. The CDR3 contains 14 residues. Trimming pared 3 bases from V and 6 bases from J, leaving 15 bases between. DNA of the CDR3: TGTGCCAGCTCACCGGCGGGTGAATCTGGCGAGCAGTACTTC. Translation gives CASSPAGESGEQYF.

The rearrangement joins TRBV6-1 to TRBJ2-6; the D is unclear. Germline lookup yields CDR1 MNHNS and CDR2 SASEGT. The V and J ends lost 3 bases and 0 bases respectively, with 9 bases between them. The length of the CDR3 is 16 residues. The CDR3 DNA reads TGTGCCAGCAGTGACAGTTACAGCTCTGGGGCCAACGTCCTGACTTTC. Translating gives CASSDSYSSGANVLTF.

J is TRBJ1-3 and V is TRBV5-4; the D is unclear. The germline V and J ends were trimmed by 0 bases and 1 base, with 8 bases remaining between them. This CDR3 is 15 amino acids long. Looked up from germline, CDR1 is SGHNT and CDR2 is YYREEE (reference sequence). The DNA for the CDR3 is TGTGCCAGCAGCTTGGCGGGCGTGTCTGGAAACACCATATATTTT. Protein sequence: CASSLAGVSGNTIYF. The variable domain in full, completed from reference TRBV5-4 and TRBJ1-3, reads ETGVTQSPTHLIKTRGQQVTLRCSSQSGHNTVSWYQQALGQGPQFIFQYYREEENGRGNFPPRFSGLQFPNYSSELNVNALELDDSALYLCASSLAGVSGNTIYFGEGSWLTVV.

The chain couples TRBV29-1 to TRBJ2-1; D is unclear. V was pared by 6 bases and J by 0 bases, with 15 bases between. This CDR3 has 15 amino acids. CDR1 and CDR2 (germline): SQVTM, ANQGSEA. CDR3 sequence (DNA): TGCAGCGTGTCTCTCATCCTCAGCTCCTACAATGAGCAGTTCTTC. It yields the protein CSVSLILSSYNEQFF.

CDR3 in amino acids: CSAGQGPQAFF. For the CDR3, the DNA is TGCAGCGCCGGACAGGGGCCGCAAGCTTTCTTT. The J gene is TRBJ1-1, the V gene TRBV29-1; the match to TRBD1 covers 9 bases. Per germline, CDR1 SQVTM and CDR2 ANQGSEA. V shed 7 bases and J 9 bases; nucleotides not matched to a gene: 6. The CDR3 runs 11 residues.

This sequence joins TRBV7-9 and TRBJ2-2; D gene unclear. V was trimmed by 1 base and J by 3 bases, leaving 6 bases between them. The CDR3 sequence is 14 residues long. Germline V gene lookup returns CDR1 SEHNR and CDR2 FQNEAQ (reference sequence). The DNA of the CDR3 is TGTGCCAGCAGCTTAGGACTTGACACCGGGGAGCTGTTTTTT. It specifies CASSLGLDTGELFF. Drawing the rest from reference TRBV7-9 and TRBJ2-2, the complete variable domain is DTGVSQNPRHKITKRGQNVTFRCDPISEHNRLYWYRQTLGQGPEFLTYFQNEAQLEKSRLLSDRFSAERPKGSFSTLEIQRTEQGDSAMYLCASSLGLDTGELFFGEGSRLTVL.

This CDR3 reads CASSQEGNSPLHF. As DNA, the CDR3 is TGTGCCAGCAGCCAGGAGGGTAATTCACCCCTCCACTTT. The gene calls are TRBV14 and TRBJ1-6, with D uncertain. The CDR3 has 13 residues. Per the germline V gene, CDR1 is SGHDN and CDR2 is FVKESK. Between the trimmed V and J ends, which lost 3 bases and 6 bases, there was a span of 6 bases. Combining the CDR3 with reference TRBV14 and TRBJ1-6 gives the whole variable domain EAGVTQFPSHSVIEKGQTVTLRCDPISGHDNLYWYRRVMGKEIKFLLHFVKESKQDESGMPNNRFLAERTGGTYSTLKVQPAELEDSGVYFCASSQEGNSPLHFGNGTRLTVT.

The chain links TRBV5-5 to TRBJ2-7, with D hard to call. Germline CDR1 reads SGHKS; CDR2 reads YYEKEE (reference sequence). The CDR3 spans 14 residues. The V gene lost 0 bases and the J gene lost 3 bases, with 10 bases spanning the gap. CDR3 nucleotide sequence: TGTGCCAGCAGCTTGGAAGGGAAGGGCTACGAGCAGTACTTC. This gives the protein CASSLEGKGYEQYF.

The chain couples TRBV18 to TRBJ1-2; D perhaps matches TRBD1 (5 bases). Trimming cost V 6 bases and J 5 bases, with 19 bases left between them. Looked up from germline, CDR1 is KGHSH and CDR2 is LQKENI. CDR3 length: 15 residues. The CDR3 protein is CASSPDSQVRYGYTF. The DNA of the CDR3 is TGTGCCAGCTCCCCCGACAGCCAGGTCCGGTATGGCTACACCTTC.

The chain recombines TRBV9 with TRBJ2-1; possible D gene TRBD2, 5 bases. The ends were cut back, 0 bases at V and 4 bases at J, with 11 bases in the middle. The germline CDR1 and CDR2 sequences are SGDLS and YYNGEE. CDR3 length: 15 amino acids. CDR3 bases: TGTGCCAGCAGCGTAGGGCAGCGGAGGTACAATGAGCAGTTCTTC. It encodes CASSVGQRRYNEQFF.

The rearrangement links TRBV6-1 to TRBJ2-1, with a tentative D call TRBD2 (5 bases). This CDR3 has 15 amino acids. The germline gives CDR1 MNHNS, CDR2 SASEGT. V lost 1 base to trimming and J lost 0 bases, with 7 bases between them. The CDR3 sequence: CASSEEAASYNEQFF. The DNA for the CDR3 is TGTGCCAGCAGTGAAGAAGCGGCCTCCTACAATGAGCAGTTCTTC.

The chain couples TRBV18 to TRBJ1-1; D gene ambiguous. This CDR3 contains 16 residues. The germline V and J ends were trimmed by 1 base and 0 bases, with 12 bases remaining between them. Germline assignment: CDR1 KGHSH and CDR2 LQKENI. CDR3 nucleotides: TGTGCCAGCTCACCACGGGAGACGGCCATGAACACTGAAGCTTTCTTT. This gives the protein CASSPRETAMNTEAFF. Together with reference TRBV18 and TRBJ1-1, the CDR3 gives the full variable domain: NAGVMQNPRHLVRRRGQEARLRCSPMKGHSHVYWYRQLPEEGLKFMVYLQKENIIDESGMPKERFSAEFPKEGPSILRIQQVVRGDSAAYFCASSPRETAMNTEAFFGQGTRLTVV.

V gene TRBV19 combines with J gene TRBJ1-5, with 9 bases identical to TRBD1. The V and J ends lost 3 bases and 0 bases, in that order; junction bases with no gene match: 3. This CDR3 is built from 16 residues. Germline values: CDR1 LNHDA, CDR2 SQIVND (reference sequence). The CDR3 sequence: CASSIGTGNSNQPQHF. As DNA, the CDR3 is TGTGCCAGTAGTATCGGGACAGGGAATAGCAATCAGCCCCAGCATTTT.